The entry that follows covers one T cell receptor (beta chain) sequence. The V end lost 6 bases, the J end lost 1 base, and 10 bases lay between the germline ends. Germline CDR1 reads WSHSY; CDR2 reads SAAADI. The CDR3 runs to 15 residues. The data were taken from a study of cytomegalovirus exposure and HLA in healthy donors. In the PCR, 60 Vbeta and 13 Jbeta primers were used. Method: immunoSEQ multiplex PCR; TCRdb's copy keeps in-frame clones and lacks some. Here the sample spans around 160,000 clones, more than 65% being singletons. This sequence was found in a young man in good health and CMV-seropositive. This rearrangement joins TRBV10-2 to TRBJ2-6, with D maybe TRBD2 (6 bases). Input material: PBMCs. CDR3 region: CASRSGVSGANVLTF. CDR3 bases: TGCGCCAGCAGGTCGGGAGTGTCTGGGGCCAACGTCCTGACTTTC.